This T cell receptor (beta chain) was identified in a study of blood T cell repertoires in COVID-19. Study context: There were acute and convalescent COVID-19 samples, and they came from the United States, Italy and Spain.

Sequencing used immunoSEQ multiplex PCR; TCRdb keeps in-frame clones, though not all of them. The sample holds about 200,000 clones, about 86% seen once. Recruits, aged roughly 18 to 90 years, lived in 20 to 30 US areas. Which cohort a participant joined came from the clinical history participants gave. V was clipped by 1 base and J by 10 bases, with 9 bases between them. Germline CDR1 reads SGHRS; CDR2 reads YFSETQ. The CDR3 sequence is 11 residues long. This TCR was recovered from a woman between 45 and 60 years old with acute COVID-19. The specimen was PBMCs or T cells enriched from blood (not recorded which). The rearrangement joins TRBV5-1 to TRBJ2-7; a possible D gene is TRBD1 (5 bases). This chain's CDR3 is CASSLKGIQYF. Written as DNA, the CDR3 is TGCGCCAGCAGCTTGAAGGGGATCCAGTACTTC.